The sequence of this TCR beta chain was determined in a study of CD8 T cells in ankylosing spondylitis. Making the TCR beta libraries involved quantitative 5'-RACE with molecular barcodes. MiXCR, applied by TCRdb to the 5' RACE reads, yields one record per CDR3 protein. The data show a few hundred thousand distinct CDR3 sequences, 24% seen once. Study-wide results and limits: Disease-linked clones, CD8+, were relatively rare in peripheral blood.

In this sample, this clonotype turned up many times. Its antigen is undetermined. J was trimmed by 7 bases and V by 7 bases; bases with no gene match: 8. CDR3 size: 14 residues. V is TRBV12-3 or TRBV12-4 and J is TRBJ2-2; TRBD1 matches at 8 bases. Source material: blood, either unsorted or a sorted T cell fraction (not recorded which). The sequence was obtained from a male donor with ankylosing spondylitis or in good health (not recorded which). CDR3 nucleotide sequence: TGTGCCAGCACCCTCGGACAGGGCATCGGGGAGCTGTTTTTT. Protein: CASTLGQGIGELFF.